Listed below are T cell receptor beta chains from one sample, sequenced in a study of blood T cell repertoires in COVID-19. TCRdb's copy holds only in-frame clones and misses some; the assay was immunoSEQ multiplex PCR. The repertoire has some 97,000 clones, about 77% of them found once; the top ten carry less than 35%. Sequences were obtained from peripheral blood. The receptors were sampled from a man aged 65 to 85 with active or convalescent COVID-19. The CDR3 runs from the conserved cysteine through the conserved F or W. Fields, in order: D gene, V gene, J gene, CDR3 protein. D genes are given only for firm matches.

TRBD2	TRBV10-3	TRBJ2-1	CAISESMGGLAGSYNEQFF
-	TRBV5-8	TRBJ1-2	CASTRGRLNYGYTF
-	TRBV30	TRBJ1-1	CAWSPSGGPSGGTEAFF
TRBD1	TRBV19	TRBJ1-5	CASSITGDNQPQHF
-	TRBV4-1	TRBJ2-7	CASSQELTARIEQYF
TRBD1	TRBV7-9	TRBJ1-2	CASSHRQGASFTF
TRBD1	TRBV4-2	TRBJ1-5	CASSQEDRNNQPQHF
-	TRBV19	TRBJ1-2	CASSIGGTSGYTF
-	TRBV12-3/TRBV12-4	TRBJ1-2	CASSPRHLYGYTF
TRBD2	TRBV5-1	TRBJ2-3	CASNLAGAPPDTQYF
TRBD1	TRBV4-2	TRBJ2-1	CASSQDRSGQGTYNEQFF
-	TRBV12-3/TRBV12-4	TRBJ2-3	CASSFGDTQYF
TRBD2	TRBV5-1	TRBJ2-1	CASSLVDGTSGNNEQFF
TRBD2	TRBV11-2	TRBJ2-1	CASSPSGGAGEQFF
TRBD1	TRBV5-4	TRBJ2-7	CASRTQGQNFHEQYF
TRBD1	TRBV6-1	TRBJ1-4	CASSARTGPSRGEKLFF
TRBD2	TRBV18	TRBJ2-1	CASSPSLTSGTYNEQFF
TRBD1	TRBV5-4	TRBJ1-1	CASSLWSGQGGTEAFF
-	TRBV12-3/TRBV12-4	TRBJ1-5	CASSPQSQPQHF
-	TRBV7-8	TRBJ2-7	CASSLERELYYEQYF
-	TRBV5-1	TRBJ1-1	CASSPGGGKTEAFF
-	TRBV6-5	TRBJ1-6	CASTGQSGSPLHF
TRBD2	TRBV3-1/TRBV3-2	TRBJ2-5	CASSQLLAGAEETQYF
-	TRBV9	TRBJ1-1	CASSAQGNVMNTEAFF
-	TRBV9	TRBJ2-5	CASSGSGPSHGQETQYF
TRBD1	TRBV28	TRBJ2-3	CASSPERQGFTDTQYF
-	TRBV15	TRBJ1-1	CATSRDRGGTEAFF
TRBD1	TRBV18	TRBJ1-1	CASSLDRVNTEAFF
-	TRBV2	TRBJ2-1	CASSGQGVHNEQFF
-	TRBV20-1	TRBJ2-2	CSASRGNRGELFF
-	TRBV5-6	TRBJ2-7	CASSLGGRGALYEQYF
-	TRBV7-3	TRBJ2-2	CASSPTGTGVDTGELFF
TRBD1	TRBV6-2/TRBV6-3	TRBJ1-5	CASSPTGFYNQPQHF
TRBD1	TRBV27	TRBJ1-1	CASSLSRTGSTEAFF
-	TRBV7-3	TRBJ2-3	CASSPDTYGSTDTQYF
TRBD2	TRBV7-2	TRBJ2-3	CASSPGTSITWTQYF
TRBD1	TRBV28	TRBJ2-7	CASKTGGVSYEQYF
TRBD1	TRBV19	TRBJ1-5	CASSMGQNNQPQHF
-	TRBV7-9	TRBJ1-5	CASSSGQYQPQHF
-	TRBV9	TRBJ1-5	CASTRDGGSGQPQHF
TRBD1	TRBV24-1	TRBJ2-3	CATSDQGQGATDTQYF
TRBD1	TRBV29-1	TRBJ1-1	CSVWTGQDTEAFF
-	TRBV7-2	TRBJ2-1	CASSLAGGAGNEQFF
TRBD1	TRBV24-1	TRBJ1-5	CATSDPGQGAGQPQHF
TRBD1	TRBV30	TRBJ1-1	CAWSSDRGVEAFF
TRBD2	TRBV5-6	TRBJ2-5	CASSLPSGIQETQYF
-	TRBV30	TRBJ2-6	CAWDRSKGANVLTF
-	TRBV18	TRBJ1-1	CASSPRTGLNTEAFF
TRBD1	TRBV28	TRBJ1-2	CASSLLPGGAGYGYTF
-	TRBV7-2	TRBJ2-7	CASSLDGAGLTYEQYF
TRBD2	TRBV19	TRBJ2-2	CASSRSGSTGELFF
-	TRBV5-6	TRBJ2-5	CASSDYGVEGVIETQYF
TRBD1	TRBV29-1	TRBJ1-1	CSVEGDRGLAEAFF
TRBD1	TRBV2	TRBJ1-6	CASSEKTGLNSPLHF
TRBD1	TRBV27	TRBJ1-5	CASSERQGAGNQPQHF
TRBD1	TRBV7-6	TRBJ2-7	CASSRGVAGTGDSYEQYF
-	TRBV25-1	TRBJ2-1	CASSEVGEAGLVNEQFF